The entry below gives a single T cell receptor beta chain sequence along with its context. Its antigen is as yet unknown. The entry originates in a study of shared clonotypes between healthy human individuals. The overall study: Each donor contributed plates that comprised three CD4 naive, three CD4 memory, two CD8 naive and one CD8 memory.

V lost 5 bases, J lost 6 bases, and 16 bases lay in between. This CDR3 is 14 amino acids long. Germline V CDR1 and CDR2: MNHEY, SVGAGI. Whole-study results and caveats: The sharing of 4% to 5.5% of naive CD4 clonotypes was seen across a handful of donors. Among the subsets, naive ones generally showed larger estimated richness than memory ones.

Samples underwent the assay at deep level. Sequencing was performed with immunoSEQ multiplex PCR; in TCRdb, only in-frame clones are kept and a portion is missing. The data show around 700,000 clones, about 74% seen once. V and J are TRBV6-5 and TRBJ1-2, with a tentative D call TRBD1 (5 bases). The sequence came from a young woman in good health. Sequenced: memory CD4+ T cells sorted from blood. Sample subset: CD45RA-negative fraction. Written as DNA, the CDR3 is TGTGCCAGCAGTAACCGGGACGAAGGGAATGGCTACACCTTC. This gives the protein CASSNRDEGNGYTF.